This TCR beta chain originates from a study of control samples from healthy donors and cancer patients. V lost 7 bases, J lost 0 bases, and 13 bases lay in between. This CDR3 is 16 amino acids long. Germline lookup yields CDR1 LNHDA and CDR2 SQIVND (reference sequence). The protocol was immunoSEQ multiplex PCR, while the TCRdb copy is restricted to in-frame clones and leaves out a portion. The top ten clones hold 2% to 3% of a sample with about 120,000 clones, 88% of them seen once. The receptor was isolated from a woman between 70 and 85 years old in good health. V and J are TRBV19 and TRBJ2-6; possibly TRBD1 for D (5 bases). The material sequenced was blood. Here the CDR3 reads CASMAWGLSGANVLTF. In nucleotides, the CDR3 is TGTGCCAGTATGGCATGGGGCCTCTCTGGGGCCAACGTCCTGACTTTC.